A selection of T cell receptor beta chains follows, all from one sample in a study of cytomegalovirus exposure and HLA in healthy donors. Data came from immunoSEQ multiplex PCR; TCRdb stores just in-frame clones and leaves some out. The sample carries 140,000 to 150,000 clones, approximately 82% recorded once. The material sequenced was PBMCs. Receptors originate from a woman aged 55-70 years in good health and CMV-seropositive. Each CDR3 is given with its conserved first and last residue. D genes are given only for firm matches.

cdr3_aa j_call v_call cdr3_length d_call
CASSWGVQDTQYF TRBJ2-3 TRBV5-6 13 -
CASSTGGGNIQYF TRBJ2-4 TRBV19 13 TRBD2
CASSFPLGGGTYEQYF TRBJ2-7 TRBV7-2 16 TRBD2
CATRGPRGYSNQPQHF TRBJ1-5 TRBV19 16 TRBD1
CASSLRSGWQPQHF TRBJ1-5 TRBV28 14 -
CASSAGSSGTWGPYNEQFF TRBJ2-1 TRBV7-9 19 -
CASSLVGLAGTGGELFF TRBJ2-2 TRBV7-9 17 TRBD2
CASSRQGAGGQFF TRBJ2-1 TRBV19 13 TRBD1
CASSSTGGLNQPQHF TRBJ1-5 TRBV28 15 TRBD1
CASTDSGREDEQYF TRBJ2-7 TRBV11-2 14 TRBD2
CASSPAGTVTYEQYF TRBJ2-7 TRBV19 15 -
CASSLGQFNYYEQYF TRBJ2-7 TRBV7-9 15 -
CASMLIAASSYNEQFF TRBJ2-1 TRBV5-1 16 -
CASSQGTGDFHDTQYF TRBJ2-3 TRBV4-2 16 TRBD1
CASSIGTLLSNEQFF TRBJ2-1 TRBV19 15 -
CSAARDTNQPQHF TRBJ1-5 TRBV29-1 13 -
CSVEDPGRGDGYTF TRBJ1-2 TRBV29-1 14 -
CASSLAPQTLATDTQYF TRBJ2-3 TRBV5-5 17 -
CASSSGLAGGPNNEQFF TRBJ2-1 TRBV27 17 TRBD2
CASSLGVSTEQYF TRBJ2-7 TRBV5-6 13 -
CASSAVLGSNTEAFF TRBJ1-1 TRBV6-1 15 -
CASSPFSSYEQYF TRBJ2-7 TRBV4-1 13 -
CASSLLWGPANEKLFF TRBJ1-4 TRBV4-1 16 -
CASSPGGAPREQYF TRBJ2-7 TRBV11-3 14 -
CSVGEAGGYTDTQYF TRBJ2-3 TRBV29-1 15 TRBD2
CASSASSGSYEQYF - TRBV19 14 TRBD2
CASSGQGRSTEAFF TRBJ1-1 TRBV19 14 TRBD1